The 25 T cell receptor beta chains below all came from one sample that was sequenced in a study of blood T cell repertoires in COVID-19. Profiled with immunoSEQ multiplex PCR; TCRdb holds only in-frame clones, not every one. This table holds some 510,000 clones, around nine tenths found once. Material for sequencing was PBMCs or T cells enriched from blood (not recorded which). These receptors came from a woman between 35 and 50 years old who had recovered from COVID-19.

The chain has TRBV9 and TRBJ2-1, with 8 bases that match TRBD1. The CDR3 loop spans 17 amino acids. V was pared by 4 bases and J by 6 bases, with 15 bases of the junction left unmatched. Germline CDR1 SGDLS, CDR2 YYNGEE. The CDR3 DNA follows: TGTGCCAGCAGCCCGCGCGGGTCTGACAGGGGAGCCAATGAGCAGTTCTTC. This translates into CASSPRGSDRGANEQFF.

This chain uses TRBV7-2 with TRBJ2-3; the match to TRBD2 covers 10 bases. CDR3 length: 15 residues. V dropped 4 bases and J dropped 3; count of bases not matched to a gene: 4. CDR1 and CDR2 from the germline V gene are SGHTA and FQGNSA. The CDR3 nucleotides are TGTGCCAGCAGCTACGGACTAGCGGCTACAGATACGCAGTATTTT. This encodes CASSYGLAATDTQYF.

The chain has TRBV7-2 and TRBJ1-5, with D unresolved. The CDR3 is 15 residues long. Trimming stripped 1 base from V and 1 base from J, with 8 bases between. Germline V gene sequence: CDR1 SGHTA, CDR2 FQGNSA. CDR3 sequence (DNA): TGTGCCAGCAGCTTAGACTTCTGGAGCAATCAGCCCCAGCATTTT. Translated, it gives CASSLDFWSNQPQHF.

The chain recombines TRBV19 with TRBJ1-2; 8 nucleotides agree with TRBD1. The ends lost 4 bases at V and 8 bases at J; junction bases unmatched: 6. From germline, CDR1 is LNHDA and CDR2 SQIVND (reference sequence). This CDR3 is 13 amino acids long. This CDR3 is CASSTRTGWGYTF. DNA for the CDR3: TGTGCCAGTAGTACCCGGACAGGGTGGGGCTACACCTTC.

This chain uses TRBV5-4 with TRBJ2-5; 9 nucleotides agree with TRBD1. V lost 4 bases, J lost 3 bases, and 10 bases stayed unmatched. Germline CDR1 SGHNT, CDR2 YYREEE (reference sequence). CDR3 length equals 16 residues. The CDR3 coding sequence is TGTGCCAGCAGCCGAACCGGGACAGGGAGTGAAGAGACCCAGTACTTC. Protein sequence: CASSRTGTGSEETQYF. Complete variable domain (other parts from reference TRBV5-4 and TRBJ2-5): ETGVTQSPTHLIKTRGQQVTLRCSSQSGHNTVSWYQQALGQGPQFIFQYYREEENGRGNFPPRFSGLQFPNYSSELNVNALELDDSALYLCASSRTGTGSEETQYFGPGTRLLVL.

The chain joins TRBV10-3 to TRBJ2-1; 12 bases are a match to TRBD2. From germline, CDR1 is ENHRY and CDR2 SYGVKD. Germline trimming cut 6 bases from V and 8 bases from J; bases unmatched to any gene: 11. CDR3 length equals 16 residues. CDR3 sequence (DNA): TGTGCCATCAGCCCCGACTCACTAGCGGGAGGCGATGAGCAGTTCTTC. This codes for CAISPDSLAGGDEQFF.

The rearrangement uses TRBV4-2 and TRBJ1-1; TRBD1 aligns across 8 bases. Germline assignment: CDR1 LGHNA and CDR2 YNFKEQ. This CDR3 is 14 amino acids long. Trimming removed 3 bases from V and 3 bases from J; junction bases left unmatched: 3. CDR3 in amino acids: CASSQTGADTEAFF. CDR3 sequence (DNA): TGTGCCAGCAGCCAGACAGGGGCCGACACTGAAGCTTTCTTT.

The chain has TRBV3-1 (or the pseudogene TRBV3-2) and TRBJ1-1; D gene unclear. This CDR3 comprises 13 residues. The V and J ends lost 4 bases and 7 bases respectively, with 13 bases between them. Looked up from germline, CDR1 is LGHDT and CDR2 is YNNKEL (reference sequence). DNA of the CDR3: TGTGCCAGCAGCCGCCGGGAAAGTGGTGAAGCTTTCTTT. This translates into CASSRRESGEAFF.

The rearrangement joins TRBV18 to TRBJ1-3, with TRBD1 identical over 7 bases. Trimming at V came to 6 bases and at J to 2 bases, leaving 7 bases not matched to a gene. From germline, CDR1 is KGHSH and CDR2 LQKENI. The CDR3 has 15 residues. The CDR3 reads CASSQQGTAGNTIYF. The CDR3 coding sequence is TGTGCCAGCTCGCAACAGGGGACGGCTGGAAACACCATATATTTT.

This CDR3 is CASSNPTSGQETQYF. The CDR3 DNA reads TGCGCCAGCAGCAACCCGACTAGCGGACAGGAGACCCAGTACTTC. V usage is TRBV10-2 and J usage is TRBJ2-5; 9 bases are a match to TRBD2. This CDR3 region has 15 residues. With V trimmed by 6 bases and J by 5 bases, 10 bases remained unmatched. Germline assignment: CDR1 WSHSY and CDR2 SAAADI.

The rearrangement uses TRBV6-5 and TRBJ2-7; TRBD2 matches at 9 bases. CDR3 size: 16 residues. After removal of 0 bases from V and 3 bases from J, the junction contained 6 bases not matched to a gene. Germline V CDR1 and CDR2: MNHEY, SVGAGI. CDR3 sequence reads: CASSYSRAGGDYEQYF. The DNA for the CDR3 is TGTGCCAGCAGTTACTCCCGAGCGGGAGGTGACTACGAGCAGTACTTC.

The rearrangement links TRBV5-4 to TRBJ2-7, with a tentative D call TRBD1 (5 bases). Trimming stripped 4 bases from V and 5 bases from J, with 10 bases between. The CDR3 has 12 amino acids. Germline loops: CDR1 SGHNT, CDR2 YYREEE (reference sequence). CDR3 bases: TGTGCCAGCAGCGGACATCCTAACGAGCAGTACTTC. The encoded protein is CASSGHPNEQYF.

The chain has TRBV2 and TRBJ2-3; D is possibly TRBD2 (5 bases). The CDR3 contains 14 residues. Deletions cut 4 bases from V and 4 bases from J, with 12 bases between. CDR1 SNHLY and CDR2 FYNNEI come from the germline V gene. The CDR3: CASSATTIPDTQYF. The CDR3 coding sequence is TGTGCCAGCAGTGCCACGACTATCCCAGATACGCAGTATTTT.

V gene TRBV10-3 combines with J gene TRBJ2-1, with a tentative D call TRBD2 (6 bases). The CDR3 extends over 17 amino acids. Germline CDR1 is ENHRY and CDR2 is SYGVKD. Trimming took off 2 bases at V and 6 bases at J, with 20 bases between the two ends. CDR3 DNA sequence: TGTGCCATCAGTGAGAGAGGACTAACGGGAGCTGGCAATGAGCAGTTCTTC. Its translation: CAISERGLTGAGNEQFF.

The DNA for the CDR3 is TGTGCCAGCAGTGAAAGAGCAAACTCTGGAAACACCATATATTTT. Translated, it gives CASSERANSGNTIYF. The chain combines TRBV6-1 with TRBJ1-3, with D uncertain. The germline CDR1 and CDR2 sequences are MNHNS and SASEGT. Trimming stripped 2 bases from V and 0 bases from J, with 8 bases between. There are 15 residues in the CDR3.

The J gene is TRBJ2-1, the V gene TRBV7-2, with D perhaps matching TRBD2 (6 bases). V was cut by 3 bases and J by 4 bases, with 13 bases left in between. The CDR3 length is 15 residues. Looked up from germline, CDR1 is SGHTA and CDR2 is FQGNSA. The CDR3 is CASSFGPTSYNEQFF. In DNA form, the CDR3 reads TGTGCCAGCAGCTTCGGACCGACTAGTTACAATGAGCAGTTCTTC.

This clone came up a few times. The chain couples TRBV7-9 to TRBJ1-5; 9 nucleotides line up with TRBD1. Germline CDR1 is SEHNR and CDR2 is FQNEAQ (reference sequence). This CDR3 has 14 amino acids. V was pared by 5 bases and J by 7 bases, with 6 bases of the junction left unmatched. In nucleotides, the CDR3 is TGTGCCAGCAGCCTCGGGACAGGGAAACAGCCCCAGCATTTT. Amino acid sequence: CASSLGTGKQPQHF.

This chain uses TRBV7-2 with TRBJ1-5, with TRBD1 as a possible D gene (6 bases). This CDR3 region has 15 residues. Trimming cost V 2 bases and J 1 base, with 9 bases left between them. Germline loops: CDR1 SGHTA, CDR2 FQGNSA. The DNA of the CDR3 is TGTGCCAGCAGCTTAAACAGGGCGAGCAATCAGCCCCAGCATTTT. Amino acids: CASSLNRASNQPQHF.

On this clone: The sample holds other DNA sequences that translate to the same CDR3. The CDR3: CAWSRQAGGYTF. CDR3 nucleotide sequence: TGTGCCTGGAGTAGACAGGCCGGGGGCTACACCTTC. The chain has TRBV30 and TRBJ1-2, with D tentatively TRBD1 (6 bases). V gave up 2 bases and J gave up 8 bases, with 12 bases separating them. Germline CDR1 reads GTSNPN; CDR2 reads SVGIG (reference sequence). The CDR3 has 12 amino acids.

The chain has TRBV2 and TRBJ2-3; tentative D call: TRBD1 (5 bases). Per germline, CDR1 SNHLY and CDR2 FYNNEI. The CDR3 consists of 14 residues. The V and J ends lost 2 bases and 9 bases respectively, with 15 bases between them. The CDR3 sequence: CASSEPSLRETQYF. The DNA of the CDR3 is TGTGCCAGCAGTGAACCATCGCTCAGGGAAACGCAGTATTTT.

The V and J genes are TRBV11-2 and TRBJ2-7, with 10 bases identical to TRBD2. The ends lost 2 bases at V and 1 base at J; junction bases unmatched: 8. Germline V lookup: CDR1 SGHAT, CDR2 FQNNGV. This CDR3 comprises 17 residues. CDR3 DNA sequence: TGTGCCAGCAGCTTAAGGCTAGCGGGAGTGGTGTCCTACGAGCAGTACTTC. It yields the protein CASSLRLAGVVSYEQYF. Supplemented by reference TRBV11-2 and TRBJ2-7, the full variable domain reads EAGVAQSPRYKIIEKRQSVAFWCNPISGHATLYWYQQILGQGPKLLIQFQNNGVVDDSQLPKDRFSAERLKGVDSTLKIQPAKLEDSAVYLCASSLRLAGVVSYEQYFGPGTRLTVT.

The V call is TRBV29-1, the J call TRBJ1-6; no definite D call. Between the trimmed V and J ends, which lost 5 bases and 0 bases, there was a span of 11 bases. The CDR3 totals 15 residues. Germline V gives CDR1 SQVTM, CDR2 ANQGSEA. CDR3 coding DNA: TGCAGCGTTAGGTCGGGAAGCTCCTATAATTCACCCCTCCACTTT. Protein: CSVRSGSSYNSPLHF.

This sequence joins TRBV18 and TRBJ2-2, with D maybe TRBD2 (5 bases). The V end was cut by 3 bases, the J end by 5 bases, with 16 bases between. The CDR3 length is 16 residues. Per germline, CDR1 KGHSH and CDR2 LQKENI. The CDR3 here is CASSPGFGSATGELFF. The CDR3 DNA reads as TGTGCCAGCTCACCCGGTTTTGGGAGCGCTACCGGGGAGCTGTTTTTT.

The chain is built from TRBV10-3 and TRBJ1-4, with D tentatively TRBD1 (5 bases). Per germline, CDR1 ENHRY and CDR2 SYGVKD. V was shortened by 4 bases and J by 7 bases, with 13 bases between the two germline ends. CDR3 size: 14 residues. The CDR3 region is CAISAQGGGEKLFF. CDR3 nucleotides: TGTGCCATCAGTGCTCAGGGAGGCGGTGAAAAACTGTTTTTT.

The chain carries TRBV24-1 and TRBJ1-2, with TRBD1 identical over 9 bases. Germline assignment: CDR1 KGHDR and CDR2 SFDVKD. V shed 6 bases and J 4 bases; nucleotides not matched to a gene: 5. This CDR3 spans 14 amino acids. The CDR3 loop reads CATSPRDRAYGYTF. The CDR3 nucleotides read TGTGCCACCAGTCCCCGGGACAGGGCCTATGGCTACACCTTC.